This T cell receptor beta chain appears in the sequencing data of a study of blood T cells in healthy people across ages. Germline loops: CDR1 LGHNA, CDR2 YSLEER. This CDR3 comprises 16 residues. V lost 3 bases and J 8 bases, leaving 22 bases between the germline ends. A second about 7 to 12 cycle PCR used barcoded and J-beta primers. MiXCR, run by TCRdb on the 5' RACE reads, gives a single entry per CDR3 protein. Of some 1.5 million distinct CDR3 sequences listed, about 28% are singletons. General observations from the study: Age brought a roughly linear fall in TCR beta diversity measured per million T cells.

Comments on this clonotype: The antigen is not known.

Sequences were obtained from blood. The receptor's source is a woman in her 30s in good health. J is TRBJ1-2 and V is TRBV4-3, with TRBD1 as a possible D gene (6 bases). The CDR3 sequence is CASSQIRGALGLGYTF. DNA for the CDR3: TGCGCCAGCAGCCAGATCCGGGGGGCCTTGGGCTTGGGCTACACCTTC.